Given below is one T cell receptor (beta chain) in context. Its antigen is currently unknown. These data originate in a study of cytomegalovirus exposure and HLA in healthy donors. Regarding the study as a whole: In vitro testing confirmed a few CMV-associated chains as specific for CMV antigens. Subsequent analysis of the 100 to 150 validation repertoires found a tendency for first-cohort TCR clusters to co-occur. Researchers counted roughly 160 TCR beta chains as cytomegalovirus-associated.

Deletions cut 4 bases from V and 2 bases from J, with 11 bases between. Germline CDR1 and CDR2: SGHDT and YYEEEE. This CDR3 has 14 amino acids. Sequencing used immunoSEQ multiplex PCR; TCRdb keeps in-frame clones, though not all of them. Of some 320,000 clones listed, roughly 87% were seen once; the top ten hold approximately 1%. While the first cohort had around 700 subjects, the donors belonged to the separate validation cohort of roughly 130 subjects. This TCR came from a woman aged 30 to 39 in good health and CMV-seropositive. This chain uses TRBV5-6 with TRBJ2-3, with D unclear. Sequencing used PBMCs. In DNA, the CDR3 is TGTGCCAGCAGCCGTTTACATAACACAGATACGCAGTATTTT. This codes for CASSRLHNTDTQYF.